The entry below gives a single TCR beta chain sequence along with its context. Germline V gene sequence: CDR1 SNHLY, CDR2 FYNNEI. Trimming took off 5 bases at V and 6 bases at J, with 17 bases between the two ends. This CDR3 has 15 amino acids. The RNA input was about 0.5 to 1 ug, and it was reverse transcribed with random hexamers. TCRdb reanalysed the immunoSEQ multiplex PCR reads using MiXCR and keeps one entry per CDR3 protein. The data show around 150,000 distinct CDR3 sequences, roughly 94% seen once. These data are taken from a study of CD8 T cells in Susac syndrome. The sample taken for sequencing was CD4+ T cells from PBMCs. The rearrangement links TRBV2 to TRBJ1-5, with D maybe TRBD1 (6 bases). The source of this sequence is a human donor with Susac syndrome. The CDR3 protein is CASSQTGRSTQPQHF. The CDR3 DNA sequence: TGTGCCAGCAGTCAAACAGGGCGATCGACTCAGCCCCAGCATTTT.